This TCR beta chain emerged from a study of cytomegalovirus exposure and HLA in healthy donors. Background on the study: One earlier analysis, a look at approximately 180 million T cells, found some 110 million unique TCR beta sequences. Study observations and caveats: Later analysis identified a missense DCLRE1C variant that was linked to TCR beta V- and J-gene trimming. Several of the most significant clusters appeared, in a later analysis, to be linked to common viral pathogens. There were reportedly fewer N-insertions in an Asian-associated ancestry cluster than the approximately 600-donor mean, in a later analysis.

PCR used 60 Vbeta primers and 13 Jbeta primers. Assay: immunoSEQ multiplex PCR; the TCRdb copy retains only in-frame clones and omits some. The sample consists of over 100,000 clones, less than 65% of them appearing once. Concerning this clone: Its specificity is unknown.

The TCR comes from a man aged 35-49 years in good health and CMV-seropositive. Sequencing was done on a sample of PBMCs.

The DNA for the CDR3 is TGTGCCAGCAGCTCGGGACTAGCTCTACTTAATCACCTCTCCTACGAGCAGTACTTC. This codes for CASSSGLALLNHLSYEQYF. The chain carries TRBV7-9 and TRBJ2-7, with 9 bases lining up with TRBD2. Per the germline V gene, CDR1 is SEHNR and CDR2 is FQNEAQ (reference sequence). After removal of 4 bases from V and 0 bases from J, the junction contained 16 bases not matched to a gene. This CDR3 contains 19 residues. Combining the CDR3 with reference TRBV7-9 and TRBJ2-7 gives the whole variable domain DTGVSQNPRHKITKRGQNVTFRCDPISEHNRLYWYRQTLGQGPEFLTYFQNEAQLEKSRLLSDRFSAERPKGSFSTLEIQRTEQGDSAMYLCASSSGLALLNHLSYEQYFGPGTRLTVT.